The 10 T cell receptor beta chains presented below share a single source sample, sequenced in a study of molecular identifiers for immune sequencing clone quantification. TCRdb redid the calling of the PCR reads with MiXCR, one entry per CDR3 protein. The sample records about 640,000 distinct CDR3 sequences, less than 20% being singletons. Sequencing was carried out using naive CD8+ T cells from blood, with Jurkat cell RNA spiked in. Documented subset: FACS-sorted CD8+CD4-CCR7+CD45RA+ naive T cells. These receptors originate from a human donor in good health. Some libraries in this study had Jurkat cell RNA spiked in.

At least ten counts were recorded for this clonotype. Here the CDR3 DNA reads TGTGCCAGCAGCCCGACGAGGGGTTCTAGCACAGATACGCAGTATTTT. Protein: CASSPTRGSSTDTQYF. V is TRBV14 and J is TRBJ2-3; D may be TRBD1 or TRBD2 (5 bases each). V was cut by 4 bases and J by 0 bases, with 14 bases left in between. The CDR3 has 16 residues. Germline assignment: CDR1 SGHDN and CDR2 FVKESK.

The chain joins TRBV6-2 or TRBV6-3 to TRBJ2-7; D gene ambiguous. This CDR3 spans 16 amino acids. With 5 bases removed from V and 2 bases from J, the gap between germline ends came to 19 bases. Germline V CDR1 and CDR2: MNHEY, SVGEGT. The CDR3 nucleotides are TGTGCCAGCAGTCGACCACAGACAACACCGACCTACGAGCAGTACTTC. It codes for CASSRPQTTPTYEQYF.

A note on this clonotype: A much larger clonotype is one base distant, so this may be a read error. The chain carries TRBV4-3 and TRBJ1-3; D is uncertain. Germline V gives CDR1 LGHNA, CDR2 YSLEER. The V and J ends lost 0 bases and 2 bases respectively, with 8 bases between them. The CDR3 sequence is 15 residues long. The CDR3 coding sequence is TGCGCCAGCAGCCAAGATTTGGCCGCTGGAAACACCATATATTTT. Translation gives CASSQDLAAGNTIYF.

This clonotype was seen repeatedly, ten times or more. The V and J genes are TRBV27 and TRBJ2-2; D not certain. V lost 5 bases and J 6 bases, leaving 7 bases between the germline ends. The CDR3 totals 12 residues. CDR1 MNHEY and CDR2 SMNVEV come from the germline V gene (reference sequence). CDR3 residues: CASSTLAGELFF. DNA for the CDR3: TGTGCCAGCAGTACCTTAGCCGGGGAGCTGTTTTTT.

This chain joins TRBV2 and TRBJ2-3; 11 bases map to TRBD2. Trimming at V came to 6 bases and at J to 5 bases, leaving 7 bases not matched to a gene. Germline V gene sequence: CDR1 SNHLY, CDR2 FYNNEI. This CDR3 region has 15 residues. CDR3 nucleotide sequence: TGTGCCAGCAGCGTAGCGGGGGGGTCAGGAGATACGCAGTATTTT. This codes for CASSVAGGSGDTQYF.

Comment on this clonotype: A much larger clonotype is one base distant, so this may be a read error. The chain recombines TRBV12-3 or TRBV12-4 with TRBJ2-7; D is tentatively TRBD1 or TRBD2 (5 bases each). The V gene lost 3 bases and the J gene lost 2 bases, with 11 bases spanning the gap. The CDR3 contains 14 residues. The CDR3 DNA is TGTGCCAGCAGTTTTGGGGGTCTAGCCTACGAGCAGTACTTC. It translates to CASSFGGLAYEQYF.

At least ten counts were recorded for this clonotype. The rearrangement joins TRBV5-1 to TRBJ1-1; D gene uncertain. The CDR3 is 15 residues long. The ends were cut back, 4 bases at V and 4 bases at J, with 17 bases in the middle. Germline V gene data show CDR1 as SGHRS and CDR2 as YFSETQ. DNA of the CDR3: TGCGCCAGCAGCCTTTGGGAGGGTAGTATCACTGAAGCTTTCTTT. This gives the protein CASSLWEGSITEAFF. The entire variable domain, with the rest obtained from reference TRBV5-1 and TRBJ1-1, is as follows: KAGVTQTPRYLIKTRGQQVTLSCSPISGHRSVSWYQQTPGQGLQFLFEYFSETQRNKGNFPGRFSGRQFSNSRSEMNVSTLELGDSALYLCASSLWEGSITEAFFGQGTRLTVV.

This clonotype has a handful of counts. The gene calls are TRBV28 and TRBJ2-7; 9 bases fit TRBD1. The junction had 7 bases not matched to a gene; V was cut back by 4 bases and J by 6 bases. Germline CDR1 is MDHEN and CDR2 is SYDVKM. The CDR3 totals 14 residues. CDR3 sequence (DNA): TGTGCCAGCAGTTCAAACAGGGGGCGGGGCGAGCAGTACTTC. Protein product: CASSSNRGRGEQYF.

Concerning this clonotype itself: A read error may be the cause here, since a much bigger clone is one base away. J is TRBJ2-6 and V is TRBV9; D possibly matches TRBD1 or TRBD2 (5 bases each). The V and J ends lost 7 bases and 0 bases respectively, with 17 bases between them. The CDR3 totals 17 residues. Germline lookup yields CDR1 SGDLS and CDR2 YYNGEE. The CDR3 here is CASGDGPDSSGANVLTF. CDR3 coding DNA: TGTGCCAGCGGGGACGGGCCCGATTCCTCTGGGGCCAACGTCCTGACTTTC. The whole variable domain, remainder taken from reference TRBV9 and TRBJ2-6, is DSGVTQTPKHLITATGQRVTLRCSPRSGDLSVYWYQQSLDQGLQFLIQYYNGEERAKGNILERFSAQQFPDLHSELNLSSLELGDSALYFCASGDGPDSSGANVLTFGAGSRLTVL.

Many counts were recorded for this clonotype. V gene TRBV7-2 combines with J gene TRBJ2-7, with TRBD2 as a possible D gene (6 bases). The germline V and J ends were trimmed by 1 base and 4 bases, with 11 bases remaining between them. The germline gives CDR1 SGHTA, CDR2 FQGNSA. The CDR3 has 14 residues. CDR3 DNA: TGTGCCAGCAGCTTAGAAGGACTAATGTACGAGCAGTACTTC. Encoded protein: CASSLEGLMYEQYF. The entire variable domain, with the rest obtained from reference TRBV7-2 and TRBJ2-7, is as follows: GAGVSQSPSNKVTEKGKDVELRCDPISGHTALYWYRQSLGQGLEFLIYFQGNSAPDKSGLPSDRFSAERTGGSVSTLTIQRTQQEDSAVYLCASSLEGLMYEQYFGPGTRLTVT.